The 14 T cell receptor beta chains below all came from one sample that was sequenced in a study of cytomegalovirus exposure and HLA in healthy donors. 60 Vbeta and 13 Jbeta primers were used in PCR. The table came from immunoSEQ multiplex PCR; TCRdb's copy has only in-frame clones and leaves some out. Counted here are about 110,000 clones, 65% to 80% occurring once; the ten biggest clones make up roughly 5.6%. The source material was PBMCs. Receptors were obtained from a man aged 25-45 years in good health and CMV-seropositive.

The chain couples TRBV4-3 to TRBJ2-7, with TRBD2 identical over 9 bases. The CDR3 covers 15 residues. Germline CDR1 LGHNA, CDR2 YSLEER. The V segment lost 0 bases and the J segment 6 bases; nucleotides outside the gene matches: 6. In nucleotides, the CDR3 is TGCGCCAGCAGCCAAGATCACAGCGGGGGGCGCGAGCAGTACTTC. Protein: CASSQDHSGGREQYF.

The V call is TRBV5-8, the J call TRBJ2-5, with 9 bases that match TRBD1. After removal of 1 base from V and 3 bases from J, the junction contained 7 bases not matched to a gene. Germline assignment: CDR1 SGHTS and CDR2 YDEGEE. This CDR3 spans 16 amino acids. The CDR3 DNA reads as TGTGCCAGCAGCTTGTATCTGGGACAGGGAAAAGAGACCCAGTACTTC. Encoded protein: CASSLYLGQGKETQYF. Full variable domain (outside the CDR3, taken from reference TRBV5-8 and TRBJ2-5): EAGVTQSPTHLIKTRGQQATLRCSPISGHTSVYWYQQALGLGLQFLLWYDEGEERNRGNFPPRFSGRQFPNYSSELNVNALELEDSALYLCASSLYLGQGKETQYFGPGTRLLVL.

This clone was counted ten times or more. This chain connects TRBV2 to TRBJ1-2; possibly TRBD1 for D (5 bases). Germline V gives CDR1 SNHLY, CDR2 FYNNEI. This CDR3 spans 12 amino acids. V shed 6 bases and J shed 4 bases, with 9 bases lying between them. CDR3 nucleotides: TGTGCCAGCAGCCCGACAGTCTATGGCTACACCTTC. Amino acids: CASSPTVYGYTF.

The chain employs TRBV5-1 and TRBJ2-7; 7 nucleotides match TRBD2. Germline values: CDR1 SGHRS, CDR2 YFSETQ. The CDR3 spans 17 residues. Trimming at V came to 0 bases and at J to 0 bases, leaving 9 bases not matched to a gene. The CDR3 DNA sequence: TGCGCCAGCAGCTTGGCCGTAGGTAGCGGGTACTCCTACGAGCAGTACTTC. Translation: CASSLAVGSGYSYEQYF.

Remarks on this clone: The junction and the germline gene differ at one end; a read error may be behind it. The chain recombines TRBV5-4 with TRBJ1-1, with 10 bases lining up with TRBD1. CDR3 length equals 16 residues. The germline gives CDR1 SGHNT, CDR2 YYREEE (reference sequence). CDR3 nucleotides: TGTACCAGCAGCCTAGGGACAGGGGACCTGAACACTGAAGCTTTCTTT. It encodes CTSSLGTGDLNTEAFF.

The chain uses TRBV4-1 and TRBJ2-1; 12 bases are a match to TRBD2. The germline gives CDR1 MGHRA, CDR2 YSYEKL. V gave up 1 base and J gave up 4 bases; unmatched junction bases: 11. CDR3 size: 19 residues. The CDR3 sequence: CASSQGVPRLAGDYNEQFF. Here the CDR3 DNA reads TGCGCCAGCAGCCAAGGAGTTCCCCGACTAGCGGGGGATTACAATGAGCAGTTCTTC.

This clone turned up a few times. V is TRBV19 and J is TRBJ1-2; D is ambiguous. V was trimmed by 3 bases and J by 5 bases, leaving 10 bases between them. Germline CDR1 and CDR2: LNHDA and SQIVND (reference sequence). The CDR3 consists of 13 residues. CDR3 residues: CASSIGGRYGYTF. The DNA for the CDR3 is TGTGCCAGTAGTATCGGCGGGAGATATGGCTACACCTTC.

This clone was seen a handful of times. The J gene is TRBJ2-7, the V gene TRBV4-3, with a possible D match to TRBD2 (6 bases). Looked up from germline, CDR1 is LGHNA and CDR2 is YSLEER. The CDR3 loop spans 15 amino acids. V was pared by 1 base and J by 0 bases, with 10 bases between. The CDR3 protein is CASSQVSGDSYEQYF. The CDR3 nucleotides are TGCGCCAGCAGCCAAGTTTCGGGGGACTCCTACGAGCAGTACTTC.

This chain uses TRBV9 with TRBJ2-3; D remains unclear. Germline V gene data show CDR1 as SGDLS and CDR2 as YYNGEE. With 3 bases removed from V and 2 bases from J, the gap between germline ends came to 4 bases. This CDR3 comprises 12 residues. The CDR3, as DNA: TGTGCCAGCAGCGCCAACACAGATACGCAGTATTTT. It translates to CASSANTDTQYF. Filled out from reference TRBV9 and TRBJ2-3, the complete variable domain reads DSGVTQTPKHLITATGQRVTLRCSPRSGDLSVYWYQQSLDQGLQFLIQYYNGEERAKGNILERFSAQQFPDLHSELNLSSLELGDSALYFCASSANTDTQYFGPGTRLTVL.

This clone was observed a handful of times. The chain combines TRBV6-1 with TRBJ1-1, with D perhaps matching TRBD1 (5 bases). Germline V gene lookup returns CDR1 MNHNS and CDR2 SASEGT. The CDR3 is 14 amino acids. V lost 4 bases to trimming and J lost 6 bases, with 15 bases between them. CDR3 DNA sequence: TGTGCCAGCAGTGGTTTAGGGGATGTGGCTGAAGCTTTCTTT. This translates into CASSGLGDVAEAFF.

This chain uses TRBV6-6 with TRBJ2-2; 8 bases align to TRBD2. The CDR3 totals 14 residues. Looked up from germline, CDR1 is MNHNY and CDR2 is SVGAGI (reference sequence). The V and J ends lost 9 bases and 0 bases, in that order; junction bases with no gene match: 3. The CDR3 sequence is CASEAGANTGELFF. CDR3 nucleotide sequence: TGTGCCAGTGAAGCGGGGGCGAACACCGGGGAGCTGTTTTTT.

The CDR3 DNA is TGTGCCAGCAGCCTCGACCCGGGAAACATTCAGTACTTC. It is translated as CASSLDPGNIQYF. The gene calls are TRBV7-9 and TRBJ2-4; no reliable D call. This CDR3 has 13 amino acids. Trimming took off 5 bases at V and 6 bases at J, with 11 bases between the two ends. Per germline, CDR1 SEHNR and CDR2 FQNEAQ (reference sequence).

The V and J genes are TRBV7-9 and TRBJ1-3; D is unresolved. Trimming took off 5 bases at V and 4 bases at J, with 9 bases between the two ends. CDR1 is SEHNR and CDR2 is FQNEAQ in the germline V gene (reference sequence). The CDR3 totals 13 residues. The CDR3 DNA reads TGTGCCAGCAGCCCCGGCGGGGGAAACACCATATATTTT. Translation gives CASSPGGGNTIYF.

This chain uses TRBV6-1 with TRBJ1-1, with TRBD1 matching 8 bases. V gave up 3 bases and J gave up 3 bases; unmatched junction bases: 0. The CDR3 sequence is 13 residues long. Looked up from germline, CDR1 is MNHNS and CDR2 is SASEGT. CDR3: CASSEDRDTEAFF. The CDR3 coding sequence is TGTGCCAGCAGTGAGGACAGGGACACTGAAGCTTTCTTT.